This TCR beta chain was captured in a study of cytomegalovirus exposure and HLA in healthy donors. Across the study: Membership in the Caucasian-associated ancestry cluster was found for about four fifths of almost 400 genotyped donors. Study results and limitations: Analysis performed later showed TCR beta chains linked to HLA being more clonally expanded than equally common others.

About this clone: The antigen remains undetermined.

The study ran its PCR with 60 Vbeta and 13 Jbeta primers. The method was immunoSEQ multiplex PCR; TCRdb's version includes in-frame clones alone and lacks a portion of them. The sample lists about 190,000 clones, over 60% occurring once. CDR1 is WSHSY and CDR2 is SAAADI in the germline V gene. The CDR3 extends over 13 amino acids. Trimming removed 3 bases from V and 3 bases from J; junction bases left unmatched: 0. The donors (healthy individuals) were bone marrow donors. Donors had nominal health at sampling but likely had unrecorded immune exposures. The chain has TRBV10-2 and TRBJ1-1; 8 bases line up with TRBD1. This TCR came from a woman in her thirties or forties in good health and CMV-seronegative. Source material: PBMCs. CDR3 in amino acids: CASSEQGDTEAFF. The DNA of the CDR3 is TGCGCCAGCAGTGAACAGGGGGACACTGAAGCTTTCTTT.